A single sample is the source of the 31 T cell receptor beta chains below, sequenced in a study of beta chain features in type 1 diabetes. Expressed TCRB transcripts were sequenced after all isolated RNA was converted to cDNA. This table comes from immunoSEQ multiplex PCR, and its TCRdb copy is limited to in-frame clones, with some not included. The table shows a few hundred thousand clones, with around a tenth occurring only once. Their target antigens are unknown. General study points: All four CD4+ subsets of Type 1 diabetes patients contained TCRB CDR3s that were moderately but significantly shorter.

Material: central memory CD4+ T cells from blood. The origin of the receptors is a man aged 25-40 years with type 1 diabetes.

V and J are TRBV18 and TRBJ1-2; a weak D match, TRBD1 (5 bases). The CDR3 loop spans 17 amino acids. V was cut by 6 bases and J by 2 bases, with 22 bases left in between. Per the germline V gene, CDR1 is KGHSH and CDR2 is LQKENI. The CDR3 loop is CASSLTQDGTDNYGYTF. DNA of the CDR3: TGTGCCAGCTCCCTCACCCAGGACGGGACGGACAACTATGGCTACACCTTC.

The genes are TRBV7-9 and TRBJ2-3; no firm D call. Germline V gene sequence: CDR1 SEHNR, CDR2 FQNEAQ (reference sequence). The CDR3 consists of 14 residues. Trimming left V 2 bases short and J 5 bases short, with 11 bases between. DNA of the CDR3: TGTGCCAGCAGCTTACAGAGACTGGGAGATACGCAGTATTTT. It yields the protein CASSLQRLGDTQYF.

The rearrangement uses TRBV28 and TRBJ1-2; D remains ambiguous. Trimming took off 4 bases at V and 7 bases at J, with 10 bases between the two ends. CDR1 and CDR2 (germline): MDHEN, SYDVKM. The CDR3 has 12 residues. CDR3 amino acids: CASSSLKSGYTF. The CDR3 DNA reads TGTGCCAGCAGTTCGCTAAAGAGTGGCTACACCTTC.

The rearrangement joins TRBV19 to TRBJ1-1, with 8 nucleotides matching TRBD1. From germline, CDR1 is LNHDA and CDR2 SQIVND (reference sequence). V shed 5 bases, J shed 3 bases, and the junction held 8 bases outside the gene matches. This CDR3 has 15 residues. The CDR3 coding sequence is TGTGCCAGTAGTTCAGGACAGGGTTGGGACACTGAAGCTTTCTTT. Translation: CASSSGQGWDTEAFF.

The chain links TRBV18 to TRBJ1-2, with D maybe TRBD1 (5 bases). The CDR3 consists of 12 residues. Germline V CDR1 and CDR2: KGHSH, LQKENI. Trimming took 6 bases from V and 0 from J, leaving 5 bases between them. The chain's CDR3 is CASSDTNYGYTF. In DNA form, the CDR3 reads TGTGCCAGCTCGGACACTAACTATGGCTACACCTTC.

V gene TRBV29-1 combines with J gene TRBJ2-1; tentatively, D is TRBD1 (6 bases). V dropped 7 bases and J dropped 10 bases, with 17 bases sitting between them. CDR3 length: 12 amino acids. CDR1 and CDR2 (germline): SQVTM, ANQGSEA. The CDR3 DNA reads TGCAGCGCCAAGGGGGTGGGACGGGAGCAGTTCTTC. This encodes CSAKGVGREQFF.

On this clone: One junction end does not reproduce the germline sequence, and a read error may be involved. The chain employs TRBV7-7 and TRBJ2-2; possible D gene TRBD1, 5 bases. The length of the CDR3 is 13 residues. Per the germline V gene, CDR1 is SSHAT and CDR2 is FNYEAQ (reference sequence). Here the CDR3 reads CASSPGPTGELFF. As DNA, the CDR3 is TGTGCTAGCAGCCCAGGGCCCACCGGGGAGCTGTTTTTT.

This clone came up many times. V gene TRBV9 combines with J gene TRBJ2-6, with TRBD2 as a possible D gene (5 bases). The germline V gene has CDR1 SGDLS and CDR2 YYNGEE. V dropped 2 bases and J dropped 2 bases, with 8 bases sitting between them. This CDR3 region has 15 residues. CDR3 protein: CASSVDGAGANVLTF. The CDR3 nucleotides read TGTGCCAGCAGCGTCGACGGGGCTGGGGCCAACGTCCTGACTTTC.

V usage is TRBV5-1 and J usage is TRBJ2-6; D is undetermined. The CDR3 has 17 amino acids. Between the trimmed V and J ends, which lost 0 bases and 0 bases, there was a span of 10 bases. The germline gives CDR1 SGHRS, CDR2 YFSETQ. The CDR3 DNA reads TGCGCCAGCAGCTTGGGGGAAGGGTACTCTGGGGCCAACGTCCTGACTTTC. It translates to CASSLGEGYSGANVLTF.

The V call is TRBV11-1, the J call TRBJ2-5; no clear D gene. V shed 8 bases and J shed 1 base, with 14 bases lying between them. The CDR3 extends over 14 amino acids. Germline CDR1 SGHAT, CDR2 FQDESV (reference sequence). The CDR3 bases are TGTGCCAGCGAACTCCCGGCGCCCCAAGAGACCCAGTACTTC. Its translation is CASELPAPQETQYF. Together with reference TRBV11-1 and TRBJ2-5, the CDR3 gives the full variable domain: EAEVAQSPRYKITEKSQAVAFWCDPISGHATLYWYRQILGQGPELLVQFQDESVVDDSQLPKDRFSAERLKGVDSTLKIQPAELGDSAMYLCASELPAPQETQYFGPGTRLLVL.

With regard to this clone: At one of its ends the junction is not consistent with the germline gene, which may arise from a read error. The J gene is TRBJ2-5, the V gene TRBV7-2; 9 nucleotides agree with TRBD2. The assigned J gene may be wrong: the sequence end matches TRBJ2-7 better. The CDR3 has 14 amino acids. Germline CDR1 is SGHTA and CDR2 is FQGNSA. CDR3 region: CASSLGLASSEQYF. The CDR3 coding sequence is TGTGCCAGCAGCTTGGGACTAGCCTCCTCCGAGCAGTACTTC.

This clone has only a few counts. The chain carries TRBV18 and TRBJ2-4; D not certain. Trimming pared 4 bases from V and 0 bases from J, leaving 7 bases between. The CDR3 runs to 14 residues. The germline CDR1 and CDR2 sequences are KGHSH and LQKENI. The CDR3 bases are TGTGCCAGCTCACGGGCTCTAGCCAAAAACATTCAGTACTTC. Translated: CASSRALAKNIQYF. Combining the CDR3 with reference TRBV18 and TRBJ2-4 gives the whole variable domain NAGVMQNPRHLVRRRGQEARLRCSPMKGHSHVYWYRQLPEEGLKFMVYLQKENIIDESGMPKERFSAEFPKEGPSILRIQQVVRGDSAAYFCASSRALAKNIQYFGAGTRLSVL.

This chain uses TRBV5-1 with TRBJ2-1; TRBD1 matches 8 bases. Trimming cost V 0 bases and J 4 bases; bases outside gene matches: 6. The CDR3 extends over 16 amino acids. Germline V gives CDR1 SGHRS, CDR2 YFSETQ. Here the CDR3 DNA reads TGCGCCAGCAGCTTGGGACAGGGGAGTATATACAATGAGCAGTTCTTC. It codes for CASSLGQGSIYNEQFF.

This CDR3 is CASSLAHTPTRQYF. Written as DNA, the CDR3 is TGTGCCAGCAGCTTGGCACACACACCTACGAGGCAGTACTTC. The chain uses TRBV5-4 and TRBJ2-7; D is uncertain. V lost 0 bases and J lost 9, with 16 bases in between. CDR3 length: 14 amino acids. Germline-derived CDR1 and CDR2 are SGHNT and YYREEE (reference sequence).

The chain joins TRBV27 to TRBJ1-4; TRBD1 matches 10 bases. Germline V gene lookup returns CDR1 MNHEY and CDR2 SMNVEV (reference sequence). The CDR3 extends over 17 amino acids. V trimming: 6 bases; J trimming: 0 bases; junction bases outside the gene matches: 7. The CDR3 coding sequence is TGTGCCAGCAGCCTCAGACAGGGGGCAACAACTAATGAAAAACTGTTTTTT. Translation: CASSLRQGATTNEKLFF.

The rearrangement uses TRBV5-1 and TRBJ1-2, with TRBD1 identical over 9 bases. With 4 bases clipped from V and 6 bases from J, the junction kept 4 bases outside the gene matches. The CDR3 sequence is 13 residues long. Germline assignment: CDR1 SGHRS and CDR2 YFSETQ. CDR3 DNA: TGCGCCAGCAGCATACAGGGGGCGGATGGCTACACCTTC. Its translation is CASSIQGADGYTF.

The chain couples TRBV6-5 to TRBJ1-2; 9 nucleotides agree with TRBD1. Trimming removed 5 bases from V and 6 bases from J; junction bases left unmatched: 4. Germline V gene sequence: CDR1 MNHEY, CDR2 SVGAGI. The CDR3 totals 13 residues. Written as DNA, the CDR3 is TGTGCCAGCAGTCTTCGGGACAGGGATGGCTACACCTTC. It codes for CASSLRDRDGYTF.

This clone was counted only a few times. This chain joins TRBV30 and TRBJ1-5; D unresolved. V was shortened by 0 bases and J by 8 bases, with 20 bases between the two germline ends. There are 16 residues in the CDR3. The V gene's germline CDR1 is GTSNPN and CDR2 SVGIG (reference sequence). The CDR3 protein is CAWSVFLSGSGKPQHF. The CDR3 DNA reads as TGTGCCTGGAGTGTTTTCTTAAGCGGGTCGGGGAAGCCCCAGCATTTT.

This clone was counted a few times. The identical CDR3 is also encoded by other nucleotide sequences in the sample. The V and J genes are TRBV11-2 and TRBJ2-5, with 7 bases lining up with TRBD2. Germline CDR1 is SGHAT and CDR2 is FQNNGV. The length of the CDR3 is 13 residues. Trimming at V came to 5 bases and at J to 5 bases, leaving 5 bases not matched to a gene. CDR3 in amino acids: CASSRGREETQYF. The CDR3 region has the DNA TGTGCCAGCAGCAGAGGGAGGGAGGAGACCCAGTACTTC.

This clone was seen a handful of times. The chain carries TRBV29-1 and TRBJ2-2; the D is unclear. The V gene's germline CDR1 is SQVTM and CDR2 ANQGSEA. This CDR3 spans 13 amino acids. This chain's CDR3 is CSFVAPITGELFF. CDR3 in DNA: TGCAGTTTTGTGGCCCCCATCACCGGGGAGCTGTTTTTT.

This CDR3 is CASRFVGEVTGELFF. As DNA, the CDR3 is TGTGCCAGCAGATTCGTTGGGGAGGTCACCGGGGAGCTGTTTTTT. This chain connects TRBV28 to TRBJ2-2; possible D gene TRBD2, 6 bases. CDR3 length: 15 amino acids. The V gene's germline CDR1 is MDHEN and CDR2 SYDVKM. V lost 6 bases and J 4 bases, leaving 15 bases between the germline ends. Variable domain in full (rest from reference TRBV28 and TRBJ2-2): DVKVTQSSRYLVKRTGEKVFLECVQDMDHENMFWYRQDPGLGLRLIYFSYDVKMKEKGDIPEGYSVSREKKERFSLILESASTNQTSMYLCASRFVGEVTGELFFGEGSRLTVL.

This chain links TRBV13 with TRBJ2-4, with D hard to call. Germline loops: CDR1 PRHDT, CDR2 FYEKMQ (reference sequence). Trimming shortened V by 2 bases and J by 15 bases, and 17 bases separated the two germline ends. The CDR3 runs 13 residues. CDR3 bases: TGTGCCAGCAGCTTATATGGAAAGTTTGAGTGGTACTTC. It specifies CASSLYGKFEWYF.

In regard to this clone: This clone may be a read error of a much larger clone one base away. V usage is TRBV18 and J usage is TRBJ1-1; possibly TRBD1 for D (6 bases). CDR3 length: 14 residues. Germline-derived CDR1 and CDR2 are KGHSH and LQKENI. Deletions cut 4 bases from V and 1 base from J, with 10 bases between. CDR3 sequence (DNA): TGTGCCAGCTCACTAAGGACAGCGAACACTGAAGCTTTCTTT. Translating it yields CASSLRTANTEAFF. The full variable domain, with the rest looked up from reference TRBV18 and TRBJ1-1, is NAGVMQNPRHLVRRRGQEARLRCSPMKGHSHVYWYRQLPEEGLKFMVYLQKENIIDESGMPKERFSAEFPKEGPSILRIQQVVRGDSAAYFCASSLRTANTEAFFGQGTRLTVV.

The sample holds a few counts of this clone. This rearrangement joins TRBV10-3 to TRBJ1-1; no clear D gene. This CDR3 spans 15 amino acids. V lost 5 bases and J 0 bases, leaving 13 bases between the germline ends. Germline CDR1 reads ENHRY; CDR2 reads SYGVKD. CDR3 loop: CAISQDLNMNTEAFF. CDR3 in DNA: TGTGCCATCAGTCAGGACCTAAATATGAACACTGAAGCTTTCTTT.

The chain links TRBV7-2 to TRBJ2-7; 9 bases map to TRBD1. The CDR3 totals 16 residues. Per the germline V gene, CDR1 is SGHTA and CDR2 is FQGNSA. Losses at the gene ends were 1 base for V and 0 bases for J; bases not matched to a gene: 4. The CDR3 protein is CASSLGGDRASYEQYF. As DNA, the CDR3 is TGTGCCAGCAGCTTAGGGGGGGACAGGGCCTCCTACGAGCAGTACTTC.

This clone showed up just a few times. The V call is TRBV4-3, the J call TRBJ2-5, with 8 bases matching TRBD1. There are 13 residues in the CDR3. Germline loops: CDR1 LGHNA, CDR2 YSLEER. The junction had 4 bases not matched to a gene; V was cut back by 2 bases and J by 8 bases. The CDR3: CASSQRDRGTQYF. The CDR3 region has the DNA TGCGCCAGCAGCCAACGCGACAGGGGCACCCAGTACTTC.

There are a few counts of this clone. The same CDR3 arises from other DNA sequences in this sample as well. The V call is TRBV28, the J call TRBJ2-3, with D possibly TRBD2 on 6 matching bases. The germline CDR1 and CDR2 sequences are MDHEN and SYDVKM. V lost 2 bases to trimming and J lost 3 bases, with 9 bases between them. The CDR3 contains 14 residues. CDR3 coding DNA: TGTGCCAGCAGTTTAGATGGGGGGACAGATACGCAGTATTTT. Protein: CASSLDGGTDTQYF.

Here the CDR3 DNA reads TGTGCCAGCAGCGTAGGTCTAGGGAATCAGCCCCAGCATTTT. This codes for CASSVGLGNQPQHF. The rearrangement links TRBV9 to TRBJ1-5, with D unresolved. With 0 bases removed from V and 4 bases from J, the gap between germline ends came to 8 bases. Germline V lookup: CDR1 SGDLS, CDR2 YYNGEE. This CDR3 region has 14 residues.

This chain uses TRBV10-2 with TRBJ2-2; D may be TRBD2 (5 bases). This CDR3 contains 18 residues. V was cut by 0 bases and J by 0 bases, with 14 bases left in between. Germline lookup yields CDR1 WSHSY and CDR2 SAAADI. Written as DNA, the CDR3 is TGCGCCAGCAGTGAGTCCGGACTTACCCCAACGAACACCGGGGAGCTGTTTTTT. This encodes CASSESGLTPTNTGELFF.

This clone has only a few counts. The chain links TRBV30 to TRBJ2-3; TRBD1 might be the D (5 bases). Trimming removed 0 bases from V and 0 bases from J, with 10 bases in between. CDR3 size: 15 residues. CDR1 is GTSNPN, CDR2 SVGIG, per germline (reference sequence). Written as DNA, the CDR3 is TGTGCCTGGAGTGTGGGGCGGCTTAGCACAGATACGCAGTATTTT. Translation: CAWSVGRLSTDTQYF. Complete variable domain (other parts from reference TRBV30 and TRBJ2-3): SQTIHQWPATLVQPVGSPLSLECTVEGTSNPNLYWYRQAAGRGLQLLFYSVGIGQISSEVPQNLSASRPQDRQFILSSKKLLLSDSGFYLCAWSVGRLSTDTQYFGPGTRLTVL.

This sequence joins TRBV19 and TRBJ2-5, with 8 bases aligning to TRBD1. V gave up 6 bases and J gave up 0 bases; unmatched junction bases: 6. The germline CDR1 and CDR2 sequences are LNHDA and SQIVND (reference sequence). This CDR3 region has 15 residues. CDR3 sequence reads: CASRRTGGYQETQYF. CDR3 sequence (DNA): TGTGCCAGTAGACGTACAGGGGGATACCAAGAGACCCAGTACTTC. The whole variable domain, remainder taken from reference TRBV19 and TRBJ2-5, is DGGITQSPKYLFRKEGQNVTLSCEQNLNHDAMYWYRQDPGQGLRLIYYSQIVNDFQKGDIAEGYSVSREKKESFPLTVTSAQKNPTAFYLCASRRTGGYQETQYFGPGTRLLVL.